This T cell receptor beta chain was captured in a study of blood T cell repertoires in COVID-19. Study at large: The samples span acute and convalescent COVID-19 from the United States, Italy and Spain. The analysed material was cDNA or gDNA that came from T cells, B-cell-depleted T cells, or PBMCs.

Authors' analysis steps: Using reference gene primer amplification, nucleated cell counts were estimated. Assay used: immunoSEQ multiplex PCR; TCRdb lists only in-frame clones, some missing. That table gives V, J and clone size, and the DNA gave D and trimming. The data show 200,000 or so clones, roughly 82% seen once. The ends lost 6 bases at V and 5 bases at J; junction bases unmatched: 17. Germline assignment: CDR1 MDHEN and CDR2 SYDVKM. CDR3 length equals 17 residues. The sequence came from a human donor in a cohort sampled during active COVID-19. The sequenced material came from peripheral blood. The chain employs TRBV28 and TRBJ2-7; 9 bases match TRBD1. CDR3 loop: CASRKLESGTGLDEQYF. CDR3 sequence (DNA): TGTGCCAGCAGAAAATTAGAATCCGGGACAGGGCTGGACGAGCAGTACTTC.